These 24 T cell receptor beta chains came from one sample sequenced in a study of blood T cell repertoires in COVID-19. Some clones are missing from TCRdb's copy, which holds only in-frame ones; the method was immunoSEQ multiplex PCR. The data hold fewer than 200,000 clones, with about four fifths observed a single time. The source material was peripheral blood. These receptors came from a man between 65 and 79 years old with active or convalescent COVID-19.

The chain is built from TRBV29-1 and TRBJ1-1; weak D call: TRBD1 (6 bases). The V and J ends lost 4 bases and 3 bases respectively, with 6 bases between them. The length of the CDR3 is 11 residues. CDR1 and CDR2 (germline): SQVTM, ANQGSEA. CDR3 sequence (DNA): TGCAGCGTTGCAGGGGACACTGAAGCTTTCTTT. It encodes CSVAGDTEAFF.

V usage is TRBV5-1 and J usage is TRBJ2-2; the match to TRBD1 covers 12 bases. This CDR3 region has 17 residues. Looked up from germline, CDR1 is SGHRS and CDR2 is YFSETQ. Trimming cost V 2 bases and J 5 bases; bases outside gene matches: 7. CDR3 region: CASSFPGQGAGTGELFF. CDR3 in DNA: TGCGCCAGCAGCTTTCCGGGACAGGGGGCTGGAACCGGGGAGCTGTTTTTT.

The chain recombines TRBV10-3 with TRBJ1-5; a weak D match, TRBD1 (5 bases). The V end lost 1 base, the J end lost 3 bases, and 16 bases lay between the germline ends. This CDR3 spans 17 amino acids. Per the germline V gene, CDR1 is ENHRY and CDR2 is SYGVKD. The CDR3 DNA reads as TGTGCCATCAGTGAGTTTGGCGGCAGGGCCAACAATCAGCCCCAGCATTTT. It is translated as CAISEFGGRANNQPQHF.

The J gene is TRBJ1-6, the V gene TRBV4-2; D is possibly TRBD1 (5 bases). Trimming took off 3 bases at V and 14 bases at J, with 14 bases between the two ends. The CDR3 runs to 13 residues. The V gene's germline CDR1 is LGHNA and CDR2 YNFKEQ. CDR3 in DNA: TGTGCCAGCAGCCAGGGGCAGGGCGAGGCCCTCCACTTT. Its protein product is CASSQGQGEALHF.

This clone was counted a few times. CDR3 DNA: TGTGCCAGCAGTTACTCGACAGATAGCACAGATACGCAGTATTTT. Protein: CASSYSTDSTDTQYF. The rearrangement uses TRBV6-2 or TRBV6-3 and TRBJ2-3; TRBD1 is a possible D gene (5 bases). The V end was cut by 0 bases, the J end by 0 bases, with 7 bases between. The CDR3 spans 15 residues. Germline V gene sequence: CDR1 MNHEY, CDR2 SVGEGT.

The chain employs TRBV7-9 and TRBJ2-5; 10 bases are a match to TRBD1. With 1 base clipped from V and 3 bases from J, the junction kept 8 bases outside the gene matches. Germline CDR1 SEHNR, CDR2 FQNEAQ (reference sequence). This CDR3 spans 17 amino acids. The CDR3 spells CASSLGVSGTGEETQYF. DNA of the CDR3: TGTGCCAGCAGCTTAGGGGTGTCCGGGACAGGGGAAGAGACCCAGTACTTC.

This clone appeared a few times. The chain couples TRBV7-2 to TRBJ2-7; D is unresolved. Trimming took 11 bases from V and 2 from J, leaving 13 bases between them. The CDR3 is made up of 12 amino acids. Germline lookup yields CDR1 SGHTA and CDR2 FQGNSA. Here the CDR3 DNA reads TGTGCCTCGAGGAAAATCCCCTACGAGCAGTACTTC. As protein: CASRKIPYEQYF.

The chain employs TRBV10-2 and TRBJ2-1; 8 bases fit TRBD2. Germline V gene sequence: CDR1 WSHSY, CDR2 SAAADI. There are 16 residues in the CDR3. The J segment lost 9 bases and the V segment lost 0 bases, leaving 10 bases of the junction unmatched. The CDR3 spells CASSESASGPMGEQFF. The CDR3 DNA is TGCGCCAGCAGTGAGTCGGCTAGCGGGCCCATGGGTGAGCAGTTCTTC.

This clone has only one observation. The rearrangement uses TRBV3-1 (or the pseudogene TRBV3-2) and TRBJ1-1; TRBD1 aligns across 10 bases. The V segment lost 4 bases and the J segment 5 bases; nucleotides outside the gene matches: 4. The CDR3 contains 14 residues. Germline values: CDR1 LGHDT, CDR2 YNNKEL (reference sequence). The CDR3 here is CASSRQGAQTEAFF. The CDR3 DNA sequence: TGTGCCAGCAGCCGACAGGGGGCTCAGACTGAAGCTTTCTTT.

CDR3 residues: CASDAGRRQEVSFF. For the CDR3, the DNA is TGCGCCAGCGATGCGGGCCGCAGGCAGGAAGTTTCTTTCTTT. The chain carries TRBV4-3 and TRBJ1-1; unclear D gene. Germline loops: CDR1 LGHNA, CDR2 YSLEER. The CDR3 length is 14 residues. Deletions cut 8 bases from V and 12 bases from J, with 25 bases between.

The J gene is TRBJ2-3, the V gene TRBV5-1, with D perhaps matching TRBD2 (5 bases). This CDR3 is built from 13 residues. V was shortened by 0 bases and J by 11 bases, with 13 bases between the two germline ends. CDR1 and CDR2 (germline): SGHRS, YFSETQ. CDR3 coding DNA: TGCGCCAGCAGCTTGGGACCCGAGGGTCAGCAGTATTTT. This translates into CASSLGPEGQQYF.

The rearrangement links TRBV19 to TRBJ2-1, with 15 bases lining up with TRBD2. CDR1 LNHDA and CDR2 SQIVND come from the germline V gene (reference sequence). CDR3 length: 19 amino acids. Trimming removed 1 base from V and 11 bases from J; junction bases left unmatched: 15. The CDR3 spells CASSIGTSGRAGSPRKQFF. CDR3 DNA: TGTGCCAGTAGTATAGGGACTAGCGGGAGGGCCGGATCCCCACGGAAGCAGTTCTTC. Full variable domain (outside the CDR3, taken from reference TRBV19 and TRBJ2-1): DGGITQSPKYLFRKEGQNVTLSCEQNLNHDAMYWYRQDPGQGLRLIYYSQIVNDFQKGDIAEGYSVSREKKESFPLTVTSAQKNPTAFYLCASSIGTSGRAGSPRKQFFGPGTRLTVL.

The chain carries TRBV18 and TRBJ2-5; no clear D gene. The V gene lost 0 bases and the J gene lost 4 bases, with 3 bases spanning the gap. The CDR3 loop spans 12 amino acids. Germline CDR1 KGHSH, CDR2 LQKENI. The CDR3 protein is CASSPPGETQYF. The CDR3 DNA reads TGTGCCAGCTCACCACCCGGAGAGACCCAGTACTTC.

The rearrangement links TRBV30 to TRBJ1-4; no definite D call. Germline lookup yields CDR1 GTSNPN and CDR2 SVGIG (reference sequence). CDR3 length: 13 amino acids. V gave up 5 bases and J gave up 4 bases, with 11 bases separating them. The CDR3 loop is CAWDEAFNEKLFF. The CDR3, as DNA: TGTGCCTGGGATGAGGCGTTTAATGAAAAACTGTTTTTT. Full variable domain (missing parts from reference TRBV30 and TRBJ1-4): SQTIHQWPATLVQPVGSPLSLECTVEGTSNPNLYWYRQAAGRGLQLLFYSVGIGQISSEVPQNLSASRPQDRQFILSSKKLLLSDSGFYLCAWDEAFNEKLFFGSGTQLSVL.

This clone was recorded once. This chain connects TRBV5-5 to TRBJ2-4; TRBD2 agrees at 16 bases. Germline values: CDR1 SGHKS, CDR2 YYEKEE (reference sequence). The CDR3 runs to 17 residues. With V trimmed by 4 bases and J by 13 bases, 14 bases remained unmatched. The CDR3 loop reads CASSPGLAGGPFDNQYF. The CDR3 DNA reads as TGTGCCAGCAGCCCGGGACTAGCGGGGGGGCCTTTTGATAACCAGTACTTC.

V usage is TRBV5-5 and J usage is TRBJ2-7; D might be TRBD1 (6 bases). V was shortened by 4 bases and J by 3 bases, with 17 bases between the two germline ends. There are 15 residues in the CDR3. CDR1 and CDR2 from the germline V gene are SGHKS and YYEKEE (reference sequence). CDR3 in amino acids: CASSQTFDRIYEQYF. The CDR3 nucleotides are TGTGCCAGCAGCCAAACCTTCGACAGGATCTACGAGCAGTACTTC.

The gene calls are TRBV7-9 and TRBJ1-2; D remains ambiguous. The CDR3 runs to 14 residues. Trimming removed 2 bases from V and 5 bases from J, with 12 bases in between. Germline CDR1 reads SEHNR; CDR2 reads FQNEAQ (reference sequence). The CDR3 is CASSLNQESYGYTF. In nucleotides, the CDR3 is TGTGCCAGCAGCTTAAATCAAGAGAGTTATGGCTACACCTTC. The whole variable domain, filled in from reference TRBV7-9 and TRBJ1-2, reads DTGVSQNPRHKITKRGQNVTFRCDPISEHNRLYWYRQTLGQGPEFLTYFQNEAQLEKSRLLSDRFSAERPKGSFSTLEIQRTEQGDSAMYLCASSLNQESYGYTFGSGTRLTVV.

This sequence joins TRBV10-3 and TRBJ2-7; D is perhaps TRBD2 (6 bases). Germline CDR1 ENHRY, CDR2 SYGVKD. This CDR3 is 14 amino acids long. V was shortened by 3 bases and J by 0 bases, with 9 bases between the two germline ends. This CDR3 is CAISEGTASYEQYF. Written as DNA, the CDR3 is TGTGCCATCAGTGAAGGGACTGCCTCCTACGAGCAGTACTTC.

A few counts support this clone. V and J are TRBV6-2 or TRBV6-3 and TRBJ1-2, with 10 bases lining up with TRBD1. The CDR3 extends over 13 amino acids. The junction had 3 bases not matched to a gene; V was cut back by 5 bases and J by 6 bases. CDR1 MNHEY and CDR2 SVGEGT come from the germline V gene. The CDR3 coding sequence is TGTGCCAGCAGTAGACAGGGGGCTGATGGCTACACCTTC. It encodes CASSRQGADGYTF.

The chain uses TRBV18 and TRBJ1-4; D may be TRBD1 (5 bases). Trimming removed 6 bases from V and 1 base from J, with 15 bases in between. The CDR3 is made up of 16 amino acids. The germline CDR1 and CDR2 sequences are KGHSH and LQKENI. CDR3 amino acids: CASSPSKGKTNEKLFF. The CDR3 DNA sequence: TGTGCCAGCTCCCCCAGCAAGGGGAAAACTAATGAAAAACTGTTTTTT.

Written as DNA, the CDR3 is TGTGCCAGCAGCTTAGAGGGGTCGGGGACAGGGTTTGAAAAACTGTTTTTT. Its protein product is CASSLEGSGTGFEKLFF. This rearrangement joins TRBV7-2 to TRBJ1-4; 9 bases line up with TRBD1. The junction had 10 bases not matched to a gene; V was cut back by 1 base and J by 7 bases. CDR3 length: 17 residues. CDR1 is SGHTA, CDR2 FQGNSA, per germline.

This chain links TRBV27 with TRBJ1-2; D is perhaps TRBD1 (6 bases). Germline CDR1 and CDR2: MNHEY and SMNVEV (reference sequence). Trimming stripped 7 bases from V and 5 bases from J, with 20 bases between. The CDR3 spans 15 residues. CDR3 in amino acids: CASTLSPGQTYGYTF. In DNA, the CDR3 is TGTGCCAGCACCCTTTCCCCGGGACAAACTTATGGCTACACCTTC.

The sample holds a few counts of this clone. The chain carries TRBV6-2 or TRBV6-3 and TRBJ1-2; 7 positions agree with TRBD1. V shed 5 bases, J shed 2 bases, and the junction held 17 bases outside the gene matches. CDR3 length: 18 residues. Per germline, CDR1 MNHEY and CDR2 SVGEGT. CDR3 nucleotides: TGTGCCAGCAGTCAAATAGCCCAGGGGGTGTACCCAAACTATGGCTACACCTTC. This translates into CASSQIAQGVYPNYGYTF.

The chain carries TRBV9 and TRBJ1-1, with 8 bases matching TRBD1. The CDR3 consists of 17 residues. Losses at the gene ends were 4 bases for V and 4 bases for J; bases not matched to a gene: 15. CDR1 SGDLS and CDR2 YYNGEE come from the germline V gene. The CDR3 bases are TGTGCCAGCAGCACCCCGGCCAGGGGGCTTCCGAGCACTGAAGCTTTCTTT. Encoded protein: CASSTPARGLPSTEAFF.